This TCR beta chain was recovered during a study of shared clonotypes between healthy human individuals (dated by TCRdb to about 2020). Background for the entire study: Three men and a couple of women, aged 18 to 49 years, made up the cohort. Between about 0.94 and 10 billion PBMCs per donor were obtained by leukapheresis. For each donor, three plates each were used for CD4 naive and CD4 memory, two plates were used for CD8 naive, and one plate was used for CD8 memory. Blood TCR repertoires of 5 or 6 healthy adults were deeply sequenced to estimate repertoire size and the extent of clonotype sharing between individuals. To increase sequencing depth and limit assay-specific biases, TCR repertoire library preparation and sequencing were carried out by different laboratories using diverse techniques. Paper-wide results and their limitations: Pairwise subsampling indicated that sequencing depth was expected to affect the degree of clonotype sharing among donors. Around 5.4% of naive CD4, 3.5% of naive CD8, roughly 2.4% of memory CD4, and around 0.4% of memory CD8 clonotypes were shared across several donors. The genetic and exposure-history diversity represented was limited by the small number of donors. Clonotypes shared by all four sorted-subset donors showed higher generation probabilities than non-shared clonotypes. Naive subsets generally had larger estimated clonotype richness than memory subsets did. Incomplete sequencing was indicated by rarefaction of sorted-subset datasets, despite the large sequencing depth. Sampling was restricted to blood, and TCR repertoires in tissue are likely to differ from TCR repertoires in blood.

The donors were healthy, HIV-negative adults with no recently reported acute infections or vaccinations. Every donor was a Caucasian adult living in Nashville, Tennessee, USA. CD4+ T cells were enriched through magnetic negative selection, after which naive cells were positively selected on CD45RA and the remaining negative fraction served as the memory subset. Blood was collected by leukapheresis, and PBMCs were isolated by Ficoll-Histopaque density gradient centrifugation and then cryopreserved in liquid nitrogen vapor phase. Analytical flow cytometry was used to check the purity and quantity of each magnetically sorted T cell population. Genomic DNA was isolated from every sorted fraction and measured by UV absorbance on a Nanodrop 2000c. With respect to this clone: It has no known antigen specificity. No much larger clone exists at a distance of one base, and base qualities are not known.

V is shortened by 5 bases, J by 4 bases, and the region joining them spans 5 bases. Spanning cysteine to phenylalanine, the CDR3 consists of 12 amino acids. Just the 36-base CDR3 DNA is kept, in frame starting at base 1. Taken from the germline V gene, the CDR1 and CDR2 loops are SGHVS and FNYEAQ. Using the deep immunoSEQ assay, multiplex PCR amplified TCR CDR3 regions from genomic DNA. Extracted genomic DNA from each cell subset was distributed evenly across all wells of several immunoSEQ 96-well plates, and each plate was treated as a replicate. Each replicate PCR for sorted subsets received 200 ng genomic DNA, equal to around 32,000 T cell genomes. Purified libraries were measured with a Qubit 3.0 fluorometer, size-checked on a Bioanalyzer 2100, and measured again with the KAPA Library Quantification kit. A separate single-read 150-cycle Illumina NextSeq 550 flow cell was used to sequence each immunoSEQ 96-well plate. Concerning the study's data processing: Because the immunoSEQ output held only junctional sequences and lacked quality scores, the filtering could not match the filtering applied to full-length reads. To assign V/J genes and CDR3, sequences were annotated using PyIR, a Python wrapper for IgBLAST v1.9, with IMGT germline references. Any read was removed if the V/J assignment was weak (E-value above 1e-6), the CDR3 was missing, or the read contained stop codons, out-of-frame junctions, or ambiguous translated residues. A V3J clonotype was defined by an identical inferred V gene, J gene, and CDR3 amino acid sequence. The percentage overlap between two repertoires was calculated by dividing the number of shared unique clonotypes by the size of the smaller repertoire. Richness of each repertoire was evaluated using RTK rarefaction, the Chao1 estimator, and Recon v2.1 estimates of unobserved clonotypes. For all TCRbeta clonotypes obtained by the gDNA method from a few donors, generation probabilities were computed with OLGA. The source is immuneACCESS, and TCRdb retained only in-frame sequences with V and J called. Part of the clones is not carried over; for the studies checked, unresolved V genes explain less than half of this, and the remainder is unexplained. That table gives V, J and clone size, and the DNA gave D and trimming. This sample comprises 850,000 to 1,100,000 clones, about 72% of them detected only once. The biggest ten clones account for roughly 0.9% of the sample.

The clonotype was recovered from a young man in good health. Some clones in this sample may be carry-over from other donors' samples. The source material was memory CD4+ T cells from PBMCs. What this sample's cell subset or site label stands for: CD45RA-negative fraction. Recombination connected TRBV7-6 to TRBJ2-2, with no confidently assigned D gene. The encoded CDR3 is CASSRSTGELFF. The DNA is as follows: TGTGCCAGCAGCCGATCCACCGGGGAGCTGTTTTTT. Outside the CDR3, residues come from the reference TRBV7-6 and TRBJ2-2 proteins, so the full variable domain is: GAGVSQSPRYKVTKRGQDVALRCDPISGHVSLYWYRQALGQGPEFLTYFNYEAQQDKSGLPNDRFSAERPEGSISTLTIQRTEQRDSAMYRCASSRSTGELFFGEGSRLTVL.